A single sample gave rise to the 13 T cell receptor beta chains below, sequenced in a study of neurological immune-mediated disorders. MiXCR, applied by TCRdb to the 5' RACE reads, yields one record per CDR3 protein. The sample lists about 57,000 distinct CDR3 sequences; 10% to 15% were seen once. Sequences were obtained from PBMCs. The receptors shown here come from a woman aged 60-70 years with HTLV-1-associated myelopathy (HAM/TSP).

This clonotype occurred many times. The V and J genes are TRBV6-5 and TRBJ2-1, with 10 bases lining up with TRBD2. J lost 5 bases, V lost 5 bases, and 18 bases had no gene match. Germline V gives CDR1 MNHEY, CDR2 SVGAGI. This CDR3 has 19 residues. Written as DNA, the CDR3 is TGTGCCAGCAGTCCCTCACCTACCGGGACTAGCGTTTATGACAATGAGCAGTTCTTC. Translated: CASSPSPTGTSVYDNEQFF.

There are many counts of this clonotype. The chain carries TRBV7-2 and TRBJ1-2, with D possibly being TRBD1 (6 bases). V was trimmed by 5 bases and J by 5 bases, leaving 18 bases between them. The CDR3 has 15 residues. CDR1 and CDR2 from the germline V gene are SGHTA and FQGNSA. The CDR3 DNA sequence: TGTGCCAGCAGCCCGAGCTCCGGGACACAGTATGGCTACACCTTC. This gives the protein CASSPSSGTQYGYTF.

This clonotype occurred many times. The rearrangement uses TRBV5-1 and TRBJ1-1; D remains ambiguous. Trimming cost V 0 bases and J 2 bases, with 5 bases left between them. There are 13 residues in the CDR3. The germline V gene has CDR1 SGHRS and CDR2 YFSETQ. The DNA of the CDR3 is TGCGCCAGCAGCTTGGATGCCAACACTGAAGCTTTCTTT. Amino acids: CASSLDANTEAFF.

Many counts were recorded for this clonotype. The CDR3 bases are TGTGCCAGCAGGGCCGGGACAGGGGTCGGCTACACCTTC. Amino acids: CASRAGTGVGYTF. The rearrangement uses TRBV27 and TRBJ1-2, with 10 bases that match TRBD1. CDR1 MNHEY and CDR2 SMNVEV come from the germline V gene (reference sequence). V lost 6 bases and J lost 8; bases outside the gene matches: 6. The CDR3 is 13 residues long.

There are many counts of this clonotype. This CDR3 is CASSYGTLYEQYF. The CDR3 nucleotides are TGTGCCAGCAGTTACGGGACTCTCTACGAGCAGTACTTC. This chain links TRBV6-5 with TRBJ2-7; possible D gene TRBD2, 6 bases. The CDR3 is 13 amino acids. V was pared by 2 bases and J by 3 bases, with 8 bases between. Germline V gene sequence: CDR1 MNHEY, CDR2 SVGAGI.

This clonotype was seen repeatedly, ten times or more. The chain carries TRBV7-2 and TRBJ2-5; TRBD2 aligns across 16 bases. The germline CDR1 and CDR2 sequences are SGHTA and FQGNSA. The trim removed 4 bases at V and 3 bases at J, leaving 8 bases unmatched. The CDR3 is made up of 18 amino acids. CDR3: CASSWGTSGRGSKETQYF. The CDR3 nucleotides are TGTGCCAGCAGCTGGGGGACTAGCGGGAGGGGTTCGAAAGAGACCCAGTACTTC.

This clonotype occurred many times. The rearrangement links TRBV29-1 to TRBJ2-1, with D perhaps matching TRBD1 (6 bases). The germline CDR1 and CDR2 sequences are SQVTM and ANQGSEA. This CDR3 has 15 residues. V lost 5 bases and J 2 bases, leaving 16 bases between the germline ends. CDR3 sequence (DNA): TGCAGCGTTCGGACAGAAGGGGTCACCTACAATGAGCAGTTCTTC. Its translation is CSVRTEGVTYNEQFF.

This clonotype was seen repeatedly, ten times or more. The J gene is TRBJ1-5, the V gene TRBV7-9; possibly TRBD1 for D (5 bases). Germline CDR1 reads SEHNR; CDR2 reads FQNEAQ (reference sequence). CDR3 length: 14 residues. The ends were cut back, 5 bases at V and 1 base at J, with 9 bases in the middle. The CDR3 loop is CASSHRDSNQPQHF. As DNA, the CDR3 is TGTGCCAGCAGCCACCGGGACAGCAATCAGCCCCAGCATTTT.

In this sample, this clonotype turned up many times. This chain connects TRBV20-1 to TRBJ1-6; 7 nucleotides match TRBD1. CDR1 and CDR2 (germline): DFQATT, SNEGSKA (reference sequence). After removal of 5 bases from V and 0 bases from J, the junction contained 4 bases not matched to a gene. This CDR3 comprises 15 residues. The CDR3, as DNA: TGCAGTGCTTCGACAGGGAGCTCCTATAATTCACCCCTCCACTTT. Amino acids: CSASTGSSYNSPLHF.

CDR3 nucleotide sequence: TGCAGTGCTAAGCCCATGACCGGGGGCACCCTAAGCGGCTACACCTTC. Translating gives CSAKPMTGGTLSGYTF. This chain links TRBV20-1 with TRBJ1-2, with D possibly being TRBD1 (6 bases). Trimming left V 4 bases short and J 8 bases short, with 26 bases between. Germline lookup yields CDR1 DFQATT and CDR2 SNEGSKA (reference sequence). The CDR3 spans 16 residues.

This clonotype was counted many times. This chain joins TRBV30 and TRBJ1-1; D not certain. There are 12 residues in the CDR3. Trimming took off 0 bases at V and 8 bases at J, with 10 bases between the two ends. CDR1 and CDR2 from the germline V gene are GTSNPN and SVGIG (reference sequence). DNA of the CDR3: TGTGCCTGGAGTGTACGGCCCCGCGAAGCTTTCTTT. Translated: CAWSVRPREAFF.

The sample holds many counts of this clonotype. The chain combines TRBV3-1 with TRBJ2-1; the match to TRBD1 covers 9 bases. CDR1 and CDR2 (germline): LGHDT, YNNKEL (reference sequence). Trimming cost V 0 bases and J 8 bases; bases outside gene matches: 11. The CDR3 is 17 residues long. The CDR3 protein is CASSQDPKGQGTDEQFF. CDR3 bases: TGTGCCAGCAGCCAAGACCCGAAGGGACAGGGAACGGATGAGCAGTTCTTC.

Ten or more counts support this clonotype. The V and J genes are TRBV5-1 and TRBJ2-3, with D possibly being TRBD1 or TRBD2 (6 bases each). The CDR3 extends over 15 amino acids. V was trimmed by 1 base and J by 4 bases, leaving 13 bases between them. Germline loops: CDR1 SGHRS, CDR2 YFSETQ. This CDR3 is CASSLTPGGPDTQYF. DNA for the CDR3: TGCGCCAGCAGCTTGACCCCTGGGGGGCCAGATACGCAGTATTTT.